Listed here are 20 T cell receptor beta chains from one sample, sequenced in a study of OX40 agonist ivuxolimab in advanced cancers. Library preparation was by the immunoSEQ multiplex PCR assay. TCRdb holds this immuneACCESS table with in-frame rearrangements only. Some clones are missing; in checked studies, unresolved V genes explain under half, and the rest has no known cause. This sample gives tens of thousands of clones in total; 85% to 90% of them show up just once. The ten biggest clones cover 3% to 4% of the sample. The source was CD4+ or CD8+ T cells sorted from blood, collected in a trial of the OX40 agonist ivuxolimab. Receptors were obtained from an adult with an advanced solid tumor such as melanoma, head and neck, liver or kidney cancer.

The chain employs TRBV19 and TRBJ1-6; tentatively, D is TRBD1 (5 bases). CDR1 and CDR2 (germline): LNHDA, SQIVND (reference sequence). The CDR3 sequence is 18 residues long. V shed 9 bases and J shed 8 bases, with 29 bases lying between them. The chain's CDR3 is CASPLLKGCTKADSPLHF. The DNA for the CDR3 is TGTGCCAGCCCCCTGCTGAAGGGGTGTACTAAGGCTGATTCACCCCTCCACTTT.

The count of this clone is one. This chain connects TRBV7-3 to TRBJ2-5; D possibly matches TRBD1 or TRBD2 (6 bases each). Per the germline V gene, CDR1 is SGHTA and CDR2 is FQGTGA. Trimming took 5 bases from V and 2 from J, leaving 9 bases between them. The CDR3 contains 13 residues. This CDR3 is CASSRGGQETQYF. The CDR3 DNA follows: TGTGCCAGCAGCCGAGGGGGGCAAGAGACCCAGTACTTC.

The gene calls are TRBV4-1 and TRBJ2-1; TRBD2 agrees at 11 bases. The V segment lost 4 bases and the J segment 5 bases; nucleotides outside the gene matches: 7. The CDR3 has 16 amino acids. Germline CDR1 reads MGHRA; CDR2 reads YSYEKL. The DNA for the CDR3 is TGCGCCAGCAGCCCCTTGGGACTAGCGGCAGACAATGAGCAGTTCTTC. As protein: CASSPLGLAADNEQFF.

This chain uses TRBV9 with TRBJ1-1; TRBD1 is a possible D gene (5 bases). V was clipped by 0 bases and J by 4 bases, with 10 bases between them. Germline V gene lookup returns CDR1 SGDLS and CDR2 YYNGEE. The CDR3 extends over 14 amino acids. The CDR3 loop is CASSVEFGGTEAFF. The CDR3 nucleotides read TGTGCCAGCAGCGTAGAATTTGGGGGCACTGAAGCTTTCTTT.

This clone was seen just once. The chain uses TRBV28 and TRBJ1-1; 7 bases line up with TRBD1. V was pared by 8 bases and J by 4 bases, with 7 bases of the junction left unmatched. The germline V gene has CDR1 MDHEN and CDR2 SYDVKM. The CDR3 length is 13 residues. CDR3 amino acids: CASAGQRATEAFF. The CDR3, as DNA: TGTGCCAGCGCGGGACAGCGTGCCACTGAAGCTTTCTTT.

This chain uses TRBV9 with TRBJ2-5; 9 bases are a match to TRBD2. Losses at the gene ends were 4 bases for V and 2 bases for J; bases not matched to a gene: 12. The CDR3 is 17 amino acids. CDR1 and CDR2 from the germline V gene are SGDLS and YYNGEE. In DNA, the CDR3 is TGTGCCAGCAGCCCCGTGTGGGCTAGCGGGATTCAAGAGACCCAGTACTTC. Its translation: CASSPVWASGIQETQYF.

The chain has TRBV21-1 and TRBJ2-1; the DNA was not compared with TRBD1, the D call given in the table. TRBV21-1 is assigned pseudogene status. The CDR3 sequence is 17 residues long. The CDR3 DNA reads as TGTGCCAGCAGCAAAGTACCGGGACAGGGAGTCTACAATGAGCAGTTCTTC. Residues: CASSKVPGQGVYNEQFF.

The chain's CDR3 is CASSSGFYNEQFF. Written as DNA, the CDR3 is TGTGCCAGCAGTAGCGGGTTCTACAATGAGCAGTTCTTC. J is TRBJ2-1 and V is TRBV28, with a weak D call TRBD2 (6 bases). Trimming cost V 5 bases and J 3 bases, with 8 bases left between them. The CDR3 is 13 residues long. Germline CDR1 is MDHEN and CDR2 is SYDVKM.

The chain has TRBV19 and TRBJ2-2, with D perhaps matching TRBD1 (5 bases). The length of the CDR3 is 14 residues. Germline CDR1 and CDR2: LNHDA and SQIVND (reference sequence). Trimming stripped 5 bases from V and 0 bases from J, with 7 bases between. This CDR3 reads CASSVQANTGELFF. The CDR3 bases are TGTGCCAGTAGTGTACAGGCGAACACCGGGGAGCTGTTTTTT.

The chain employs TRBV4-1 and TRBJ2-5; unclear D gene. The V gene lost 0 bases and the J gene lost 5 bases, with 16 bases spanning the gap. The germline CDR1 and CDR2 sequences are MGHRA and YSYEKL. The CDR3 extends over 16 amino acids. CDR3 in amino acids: CASSQEGPPWLETQYF. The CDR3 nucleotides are TGCGCCAGCAGCCAAGAAGGCCCTCCCTGGCTCGAGACCCAGTACTTC.

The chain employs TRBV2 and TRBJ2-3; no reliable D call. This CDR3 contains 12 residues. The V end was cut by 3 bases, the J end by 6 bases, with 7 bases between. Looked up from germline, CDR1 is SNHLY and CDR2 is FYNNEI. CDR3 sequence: CASSEGSDTQYF. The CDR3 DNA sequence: TGTGCCAGCAGTGAGGGGTCCGATACGCAGTATTTT.

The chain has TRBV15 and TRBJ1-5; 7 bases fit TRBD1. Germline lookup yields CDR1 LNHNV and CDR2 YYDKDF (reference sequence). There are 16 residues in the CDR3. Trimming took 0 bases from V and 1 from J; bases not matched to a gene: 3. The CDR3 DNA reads TGTGCCACCAGCAGAGAAAAGGGGGCGAGCAATCAGCCCCAGCATTTT. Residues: CATSREKGASNQPQHF.

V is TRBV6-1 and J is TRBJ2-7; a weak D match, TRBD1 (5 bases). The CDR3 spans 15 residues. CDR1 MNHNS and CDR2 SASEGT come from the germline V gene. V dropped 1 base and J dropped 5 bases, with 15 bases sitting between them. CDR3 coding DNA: TGTGCCAGCAGTGAAGGTCGCGGCAGGGTGAACGAGCAGTACTTC. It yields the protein CASSEGRGRVNEQYF.

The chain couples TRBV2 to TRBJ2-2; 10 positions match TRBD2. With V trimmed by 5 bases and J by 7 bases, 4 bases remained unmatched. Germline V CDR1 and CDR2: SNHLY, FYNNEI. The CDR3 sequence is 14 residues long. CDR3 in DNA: TGTGCCAGCAGTCTCCTAGCGGGAGTCGGGGAGCTGTTTTTT. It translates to CASSLLAGVGELFF.

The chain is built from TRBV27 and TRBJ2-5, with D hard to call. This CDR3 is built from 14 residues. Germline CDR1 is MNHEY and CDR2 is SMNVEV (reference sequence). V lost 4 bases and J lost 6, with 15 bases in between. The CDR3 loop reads CASSSTRSTKTQYF. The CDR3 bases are TGTGCCAGCAGTTCCACCAGGAGCACTAAGACCCAGTACTTC.

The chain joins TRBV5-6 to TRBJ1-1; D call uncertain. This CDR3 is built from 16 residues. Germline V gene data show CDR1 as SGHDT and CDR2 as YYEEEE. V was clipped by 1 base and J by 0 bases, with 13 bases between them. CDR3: CASSLPGSSLNTEAFF. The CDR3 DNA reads TGTGCCAGCAGCTTGCCAGGCAGTTCATTGAACACTGAAGCTTTCTTT.

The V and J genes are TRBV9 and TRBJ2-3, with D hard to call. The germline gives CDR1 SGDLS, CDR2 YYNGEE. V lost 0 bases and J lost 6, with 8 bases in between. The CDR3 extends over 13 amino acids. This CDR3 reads CASSVGGEDTQYF. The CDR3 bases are TGTGCCAGCAGCGTAGGGGGTGAGGATACGCAGTATTTT.

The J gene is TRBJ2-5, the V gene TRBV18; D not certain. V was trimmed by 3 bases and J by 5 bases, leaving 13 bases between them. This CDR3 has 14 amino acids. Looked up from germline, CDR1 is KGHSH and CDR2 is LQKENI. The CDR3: CASSPPTGWETQYF. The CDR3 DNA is TGTGCCAGCTCACCCCCGACGGGTTGGGAGACCCAGTACTTC.

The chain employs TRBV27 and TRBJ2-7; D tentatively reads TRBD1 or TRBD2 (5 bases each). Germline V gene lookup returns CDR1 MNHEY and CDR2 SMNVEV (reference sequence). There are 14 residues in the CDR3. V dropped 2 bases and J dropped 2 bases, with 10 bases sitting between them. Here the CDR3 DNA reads TGTGCCAGCAGTTTAGGGACGCTCGCCTACGAGCAGTACTTC. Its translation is CASSLGTLAYEQYF.

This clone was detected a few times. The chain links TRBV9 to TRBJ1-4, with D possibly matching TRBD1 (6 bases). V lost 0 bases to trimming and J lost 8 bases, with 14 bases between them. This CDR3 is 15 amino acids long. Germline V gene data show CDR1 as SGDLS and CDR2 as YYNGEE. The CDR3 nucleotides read TGTGCCAGCAGCGTAGGGGGGGCTAAGTTGGAAAAACTGTTTTTT. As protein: CASSVGGAKLEKLFF.